Presented here are 10 T cell receptor beta chains from one specimen sequenced in a study of Ad26.COV2.S vaccination and SARS-CoV-2 variants. Described treatment: 15 to 20 received Ad26.COV2.S at low or high dose, single or two shots; 5 received placebo; per-sample allocation not given. Specimen acquisition occurred on day 63 following the initial vaccine or placebo injection. Here immunoSEQ multiplex PCR was the method, and the copy in TCRdb shows in-frame clones only, minus some. The sample lists approximately 340,000 clones, approximately 84% occurring once. Material: peripheral blood, obtained in a trial of Ad26.COV2.S vaccine versus placebo. The receptors stem from a person between 18 and 59 years old who received the Ad26.COV2.S COVID-19 vaccine or a placebo.

The rearrangement joins TRBV7-2 to TRBJ2-5, with D unresolved. Trimming stripped 5 bases from V and 0 bases from J, with 7 bases between. CDR3 length: 13 residues. The germline V gene encodes CDR1 SGHTA and CDR2 FQGNSA. The CDR3 reads CASSPGNQETQYF. The CDR3 coding sequence is TGTGCCAGCAGCCCCGGAAACCAAGAGACCCAGTACTTC.

CDR3 DNA sequence: TGTGCCAGCTCACCACTCAGGGGGGACTCCTACAATGAGCAGTTCTTC. As protein: CASSPLRGDSYNEQFF. This sequence joins TRBV18 and TRBJ2-1, with a tentative D call TRBD1 (7 bases). The V gene lost 1 base and the J gene lost 0 bases, with 10 bases spanning the gap. Germline CDR1 KGHSH, CDR2 LQKENI. The CDR3 is 16 residues long. Based on the CDR3 plus reference TRBV18 and TRBJ2-1, the full variable domain is NAGVMQNPRHLVRRRGQEARLRCSPMKGHSHVYWYRQLPEEGLKFMVYLQKENIIDESGMPKERFSAEFPKEGPSILRIQQVVRGDSAAYFCASSPLRGDSYNEQFFGPGTRLTVL.

The chain joins TRBV3-1 (or the pseudogene TRBV3-2) to TRBJ1-3, with 9 positions matching TRBD1. J lost 4 bases, V lost 3 bases, and 4 bases had no gene match. Germline V gene lookup returns CDR1 LGHDT and CDR2 YNNKEL (reference sequence). CDR3 length: 15 amino acids. The CDR3 here is CASSQGTGTGNTIYF. The DNA for the CDR3 is TGTGCCAGCAGCCAGGGGACAGGGACCGGAAACACCATATATTTT.

The rearrangement joins TRBV7-2 to TRBJ2-1, with 9 nucleotides matching TRBD1. Trimming at V came to 6 bases and at J to 3 bases, leaving 6 bases not matched to a gene. This CDR3 contains 15 residues. CDR1 SGHTA and CDR2 FQGNSA come from the germline V gene. CDR3 sequence reads: CASRPTGGGYNEQFF. The CDR3 DNA follows: TGTGCCAGCAGACCTACAGGGGGCGGCTACAATGAGCAGTTCTTC.

This clone was counted between two and nine times. V usage is TRBV4-1 and J usage is TRBJ1-1; no reliable D call. Trimming stripped 0 bases from V and 6 bases from J, with 11 bases between. The germline CDR1 and CDR2 sequences are MGHRA and YSYEKL. CDR3 size: 14 residues. The CDR3 reads CASSQEGFSPEAFF. CDR3 in DNA: TGCGCCAGCAGCCAAGAAGGGTTTTCCCCTGAAGCTTTCTTT.

The chain is built from TRBV10-3 and TRBJ2-2; 16 bases agree with TRBD2. The CDR3 contains 17 residues. CDR1 ENHRY and CDR2 SYGVKD come from the germline V gene. The V gene end was trimmed by 4 bases and the J gene end by 7 bases; junction bases not matched to a gene: 6. As DNA, the CDR3 is TGTGCCATCAGTGCCTCGGGACTAGCGGGAGGGATCGGGGAGCTGTTTTTT. Amino acids: CAISASGLAGGIGELFF.

This chain connects TRBV9 to TRBJ2-7, with D possibly being TRBD1 (6 bases). Germline V CDR1 and CDR2: SGDLS, YYNGEE. The CDR3 totals 16 residues. Trimming took 1 base from V and 5 from J, leaving 19 bases between them. CDR3 nucleotide sequence: TGTGCCAGCAGCGTATCTGGGCGGGTGGGGGCCCACGAGCAGTACTTC. Its protein product is CASSVSGRVGAHEQYF. The full variable domain, with the rest looked up from reference TRBV9 and TRBJ2-7, is DSGVTQTPKHLITATGQRVTLRCSPRSGDLSVYWYQQSLDQGLQFLIQYYNGEERAKGNILERFSAQQFPDLHSELNLSSLELGDSALYFCASSVSGRVGAHEQYFGPGTRLTVT.

The rearrangement joins TRBV29-1 to TRBJ2-3; 7 nucleotides agree with TRBD1. The junction had 11 bases not matched to a gene; V was cut back by 6 bases and J by 2 bases. The CDR3 contains 15 residues. The germline CDR1 and CDR2 sequences are SQVTM and ANQGSEA. The CDR3 loop is CSVRQGSQATDTQYF. CDR3 sequence (DNA): TGCAGCGTGCGACAGGGAAGTCAAGCCACAGATACGCAGTATTTT.

This clone appeared once. The chain joins TRBV10-1 to TRBJ2-7; the D gene is possibly TRBD2 (6 bases). CDR1 is WNHNN and CDR2 is SYGVQD in the germline V gene (reference sequence). V lost 4 bases to trimming and J lost 1 base, with 11 bases between them. This CDR3 has 14 amino acids. The CDR3 is CASSGGVGSYEQYF. The CDR3 DNA sequence: TGCGCCAGCAGTGGCGGGGTGGGTTCCTACGAGCAGTACTTC.

This chain links TRBV10-3 with TRBJ2-7; TRBD1 agrees at 9 bases. There are 16 residues in the CDR3. The V and J ends lost 6 bases and 2 bases, in that order; junction bases with no gene match: 11. Germline CDR1 and CDR2: ENHRY and SYGVKD. The CDR3 sequence is CAIRGQGTPATYEQYF. In DNA form, the CDR3 reads TGTGCCATCAGGGGACAGGGCACACCCGCCACCTACGAGCAGTACTTC.